This is a list of T cell receptor beta chains from one sample in a study of vaccination effects on CD4 cells after COVID-19. The protocol was immunoSEQ multiplex PCR, while the TCRdb copy is restricted to in-frame clones and leaves out a portion. The top ten clones hold about 1.2% of a sample with approximately 78,000 clones, 70% to 90% of them seen once. Their antigen targets remain unknown. Sequenced material: CD4+ T cells from PBMCs cultured with HCoV-229E spike peptides, taken after COVID-19 vaccination. These receptors all come from a human donor who received a COVID-19 vaccine. Each CDR3 is given with its conserved first and last residue. D genes are given only for firm matches. Size values are once, few and many counts, or a class for expanded clones, and some rows have none.

V	size	J	D	DNA	CDR3
TRBV10-3	-	TRBJ1-5	-	TGTGCCATCAGTGAGCGAAGTGGACCCCCCAGCAATCAGCCCCAGCATTTT	CAISERSGPPSNQPQHF
TRBV4-1	-	TRBJ2-2	TRBD2	TGCGCCAGCAGCCTCGGGCGGGGGGAAACCGGGGAGCTGTTTTTT	CASSLGRGETGELFF
TRBV5-1	few	TRBJ1-2	-	TGCGCCAGCAGCTTGGTCGGGGAAACGTATACGAGCTATGGCTACACCTTC	CASSLVGETYTSYGYTF
TRBV5-5	-	TRBJ2-2	-	TGTGCCAGCAGCTTGCGAGGGGAGGTCCCCGGGGAGCTGTTTTTT	CASSLRGEVPGELFF
TRBV6-5	-	TRBJ1-1	-	TGTGCCAGCGAAACAGGGAGCATGAACACTGAAGCTTTCTTT	CASETGSMNTEAFF
TRBV7-3	once	TRBJ1-1	-	TGTGCCAGCAGCTTATTGCGGAACACTGAAGCTTTCTTT	CASSLLRNTEAFF
TRBV6-5	-	TRBJ1-5	TRBD1	TGTGCCAGCAGTCGACAGGGATTGGATCAGCCCCAGCATTTT	CASSRQGLDQPQHF
TRBV7-3	-	TRBJ2-6	-	TGTGCCAGCAGCTTCGGACAAGCCTCTGGGGCCAACGTCCTGACTTTC	CASSFGQASGANVLTF
TRBV10-3	-	TRBJ1-1	-	TGTGCCATCAGCTTACCGGGGAACACTGAAGCTTTCTTT	CAISLPGNTEAFF
TRBV24-1	once	TRBJ2-3	-	TGTGCCACCGGAGACCGGGGTGGGGGCACAGATACGCAGTATTTT	CATGDRGGGTDTQYF